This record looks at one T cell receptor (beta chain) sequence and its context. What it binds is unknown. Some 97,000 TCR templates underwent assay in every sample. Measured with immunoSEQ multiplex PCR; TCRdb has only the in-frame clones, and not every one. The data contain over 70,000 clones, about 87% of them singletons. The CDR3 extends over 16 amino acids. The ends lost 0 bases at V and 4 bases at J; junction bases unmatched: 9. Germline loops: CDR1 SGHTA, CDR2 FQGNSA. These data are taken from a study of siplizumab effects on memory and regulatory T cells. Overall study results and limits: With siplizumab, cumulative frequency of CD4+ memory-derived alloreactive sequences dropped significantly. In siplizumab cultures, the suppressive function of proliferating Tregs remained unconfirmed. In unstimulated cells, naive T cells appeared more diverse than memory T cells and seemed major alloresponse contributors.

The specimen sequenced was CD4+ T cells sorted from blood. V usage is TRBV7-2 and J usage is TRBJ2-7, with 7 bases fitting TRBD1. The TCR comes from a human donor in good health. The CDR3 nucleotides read TGTGCCAGCAGCTTAGCATCGGCAGGGGGTCTGTACGAGCAGTACTTC. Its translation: CASSLASAGGLYEQYF.